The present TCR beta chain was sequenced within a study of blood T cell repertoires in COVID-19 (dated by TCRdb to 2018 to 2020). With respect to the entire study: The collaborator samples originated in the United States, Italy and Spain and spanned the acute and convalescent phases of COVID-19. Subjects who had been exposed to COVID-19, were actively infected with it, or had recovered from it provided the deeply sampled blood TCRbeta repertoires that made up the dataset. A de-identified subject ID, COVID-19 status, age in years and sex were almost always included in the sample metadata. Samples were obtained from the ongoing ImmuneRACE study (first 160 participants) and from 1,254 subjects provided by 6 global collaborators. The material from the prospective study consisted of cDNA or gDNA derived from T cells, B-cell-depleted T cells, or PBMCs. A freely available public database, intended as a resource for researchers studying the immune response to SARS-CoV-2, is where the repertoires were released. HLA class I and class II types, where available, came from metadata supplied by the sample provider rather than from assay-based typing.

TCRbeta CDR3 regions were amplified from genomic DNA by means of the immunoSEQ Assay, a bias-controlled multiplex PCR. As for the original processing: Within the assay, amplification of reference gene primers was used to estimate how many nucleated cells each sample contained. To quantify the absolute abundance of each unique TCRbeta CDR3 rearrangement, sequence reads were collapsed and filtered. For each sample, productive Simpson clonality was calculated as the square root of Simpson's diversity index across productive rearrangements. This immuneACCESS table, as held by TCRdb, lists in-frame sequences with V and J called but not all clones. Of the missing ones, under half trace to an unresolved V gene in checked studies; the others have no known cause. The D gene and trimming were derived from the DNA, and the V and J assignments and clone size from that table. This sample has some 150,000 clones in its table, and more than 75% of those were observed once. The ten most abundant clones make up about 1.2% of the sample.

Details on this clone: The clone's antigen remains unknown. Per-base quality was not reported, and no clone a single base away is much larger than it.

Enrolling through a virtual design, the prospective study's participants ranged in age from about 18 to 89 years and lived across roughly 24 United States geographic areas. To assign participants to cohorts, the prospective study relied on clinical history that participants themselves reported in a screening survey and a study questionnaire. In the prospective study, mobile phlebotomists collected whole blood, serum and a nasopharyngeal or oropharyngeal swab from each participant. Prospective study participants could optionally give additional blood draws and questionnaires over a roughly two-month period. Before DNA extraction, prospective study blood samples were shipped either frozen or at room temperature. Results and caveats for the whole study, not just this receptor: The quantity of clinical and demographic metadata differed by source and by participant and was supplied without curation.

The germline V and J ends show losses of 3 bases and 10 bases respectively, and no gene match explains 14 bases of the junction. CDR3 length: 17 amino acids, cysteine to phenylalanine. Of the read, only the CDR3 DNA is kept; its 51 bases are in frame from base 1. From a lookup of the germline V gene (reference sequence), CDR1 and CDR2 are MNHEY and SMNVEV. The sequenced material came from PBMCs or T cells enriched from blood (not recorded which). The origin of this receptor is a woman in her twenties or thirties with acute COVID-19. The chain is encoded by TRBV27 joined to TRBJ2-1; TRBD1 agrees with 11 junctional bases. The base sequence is TGTGCCAGCAGTTTTCTATCCGGGACAGGGGGTCCGCGAGAGCAGTTCTTC. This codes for CASSFLSGTGGPREQFF.